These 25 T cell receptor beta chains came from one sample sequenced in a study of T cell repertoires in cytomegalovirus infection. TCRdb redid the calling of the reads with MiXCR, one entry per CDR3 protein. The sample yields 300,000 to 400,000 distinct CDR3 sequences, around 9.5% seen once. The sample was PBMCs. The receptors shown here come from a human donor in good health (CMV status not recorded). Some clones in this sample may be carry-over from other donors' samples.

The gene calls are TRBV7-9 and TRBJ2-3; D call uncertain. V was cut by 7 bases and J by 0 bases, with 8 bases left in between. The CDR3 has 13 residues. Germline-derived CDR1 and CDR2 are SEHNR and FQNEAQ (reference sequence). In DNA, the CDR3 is TGTGCCAGCACCGGGCCGAGCACAGATACGCAGTATTTT. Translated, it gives CASTGPSTDTQYF.

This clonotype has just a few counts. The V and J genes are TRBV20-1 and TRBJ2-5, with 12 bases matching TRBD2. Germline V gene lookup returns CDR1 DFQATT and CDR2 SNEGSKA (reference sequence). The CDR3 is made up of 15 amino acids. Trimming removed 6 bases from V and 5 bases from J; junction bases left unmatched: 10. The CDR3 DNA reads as TGCAGTGCCGTCCCTAGCGGGAGGGGGGAGGAGACCCAGTACTTC. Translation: CSAVPSGRGEETQYF.

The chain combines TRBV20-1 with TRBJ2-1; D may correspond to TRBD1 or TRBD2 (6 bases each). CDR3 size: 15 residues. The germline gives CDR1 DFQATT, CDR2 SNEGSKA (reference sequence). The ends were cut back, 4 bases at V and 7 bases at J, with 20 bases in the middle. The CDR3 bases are TGCAGTGCTACCCACCCGAGGGGGGCGGAGAATGAGCAGTTCTTC. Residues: CSATHPRGAENEQFF.

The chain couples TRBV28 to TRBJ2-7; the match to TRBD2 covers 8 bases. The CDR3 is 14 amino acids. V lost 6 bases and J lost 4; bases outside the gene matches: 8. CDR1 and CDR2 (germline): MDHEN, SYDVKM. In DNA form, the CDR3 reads TGTGCCAGCAGGACGGGGGGGGCCGGTTACGAGCAGTACTTC. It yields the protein CASRTGGAGYEQYF.

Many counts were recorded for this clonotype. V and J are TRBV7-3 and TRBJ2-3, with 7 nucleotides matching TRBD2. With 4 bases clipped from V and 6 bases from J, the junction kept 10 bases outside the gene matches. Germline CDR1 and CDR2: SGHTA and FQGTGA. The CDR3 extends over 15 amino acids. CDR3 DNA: TGTGCCAGCAGCTCCCTCGGCGGGGGTGGCGATACGCAGTATTTT. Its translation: CASSSLGGGGDTQYF.

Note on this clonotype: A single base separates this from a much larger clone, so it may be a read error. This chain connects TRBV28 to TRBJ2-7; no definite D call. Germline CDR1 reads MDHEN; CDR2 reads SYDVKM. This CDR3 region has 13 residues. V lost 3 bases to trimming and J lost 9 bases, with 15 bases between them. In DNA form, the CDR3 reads TGTGCCAGCAGTTTCGGCCTCCCGAACGTGCAGTACTTC. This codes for CASSFGLPNVQYF.

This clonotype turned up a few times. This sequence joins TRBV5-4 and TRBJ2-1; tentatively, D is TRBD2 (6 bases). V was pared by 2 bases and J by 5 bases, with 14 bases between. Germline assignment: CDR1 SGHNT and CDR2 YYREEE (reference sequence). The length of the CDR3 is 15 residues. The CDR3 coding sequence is TGTGCCAGCAGCTTCTTAGGTAGCGGAAACAATGAGCAGTTCTTC. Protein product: CASSFLGSGNNEQFF.

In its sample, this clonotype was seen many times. For the CDR3, the DNA is TGTGCCAGCAGTTCGACTAGCGGGGTCACAGATACGCAGTATTTT. It translates to CASSSTSGVTDTQYF. The chain links TRBV12-3 or TRBV12-4 to TRBJ2-3, with TRBD2 identical over 11 bases. The CDR3 has 15 residues. V shed 4 bases, J shed 2 bases, and the junction held 2 bases outside the gene matches.

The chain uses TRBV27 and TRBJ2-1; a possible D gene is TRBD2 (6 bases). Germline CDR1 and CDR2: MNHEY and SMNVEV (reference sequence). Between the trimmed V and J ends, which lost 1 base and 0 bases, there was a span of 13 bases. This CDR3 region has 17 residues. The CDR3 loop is CASSLWRGLSSYNEQFF. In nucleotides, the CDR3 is TGTGCCAGCAGTTTATGGCGGGGTCTGAGCTCCTACAATGAGCAGTTCTTC.

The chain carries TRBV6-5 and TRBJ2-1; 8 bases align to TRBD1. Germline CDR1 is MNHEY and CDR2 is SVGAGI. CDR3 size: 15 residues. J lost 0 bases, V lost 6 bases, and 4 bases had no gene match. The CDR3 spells CASRSTGGSYNEQFF. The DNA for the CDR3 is TGTGCCAGCAGATCCACAGGGGGCTCCTACAATGAGCAGTTCTTC.

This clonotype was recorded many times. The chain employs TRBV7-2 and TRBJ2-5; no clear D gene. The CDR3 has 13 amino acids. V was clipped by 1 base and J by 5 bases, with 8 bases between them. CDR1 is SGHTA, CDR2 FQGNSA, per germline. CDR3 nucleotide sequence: TGTGCCAGCAGCTTAGGGTGGGATGAGACCCAGTACTTC. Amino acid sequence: CASSLGWDETQYF.

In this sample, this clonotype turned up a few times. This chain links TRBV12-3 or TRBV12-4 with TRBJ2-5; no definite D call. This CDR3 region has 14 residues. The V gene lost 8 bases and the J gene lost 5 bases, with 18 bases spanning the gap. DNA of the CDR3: TGTGCCAGCTCTTTACTCACGGGCCGGGAGACCCAGTACTTC. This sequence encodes CASSLLTGRETQYF.

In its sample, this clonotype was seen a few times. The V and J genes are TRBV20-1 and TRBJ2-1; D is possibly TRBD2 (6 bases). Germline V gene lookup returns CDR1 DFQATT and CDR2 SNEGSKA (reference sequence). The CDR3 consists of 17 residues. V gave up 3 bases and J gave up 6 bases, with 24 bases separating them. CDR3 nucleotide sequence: TGCAGTGCTAGGGGGGGATGGTCGGGTATTACAGTCAATGAGCAGTTCTTC. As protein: CSARGGWSGITVNEQFF.

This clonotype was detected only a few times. The CDR3 protein is CASSVGLAGGPPQETQYF. The DNA for the CDR3 is TGTGCCAGCAGCGTCGGACTAGCGGGAGGCCCACCCCAAGAGACCCAGTACTTC. This chain links TRBV9 with TRBJ2-5, with 14 positions matching TRBD2. The V and J ends lost 2 bases and 1 base, in that order; junction bases with no gene match: 7. This CDR3 contains 18 residues. Germline assignment: CDR1 SGDLS and CDR2 YYNGEE.

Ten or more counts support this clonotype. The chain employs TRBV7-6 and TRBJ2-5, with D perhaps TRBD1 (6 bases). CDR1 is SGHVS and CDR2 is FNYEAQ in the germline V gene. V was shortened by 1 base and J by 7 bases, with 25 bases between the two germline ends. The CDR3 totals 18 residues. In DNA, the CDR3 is TGTGCCAGCAGCTTAGTGGGGGACACCCCCGATATGCCAAGGACCCAGTACTTC. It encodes CASSLVGDTPDMPRTQYF.

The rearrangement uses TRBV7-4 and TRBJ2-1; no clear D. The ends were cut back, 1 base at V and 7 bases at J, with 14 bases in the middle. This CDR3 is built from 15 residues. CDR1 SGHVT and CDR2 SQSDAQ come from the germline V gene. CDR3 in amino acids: CASSLELPRVNEQFF. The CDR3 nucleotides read TGTGCCAGCAGCTTAGAGCTACCCCGAGTAAATGAGCAGTTCTTC.

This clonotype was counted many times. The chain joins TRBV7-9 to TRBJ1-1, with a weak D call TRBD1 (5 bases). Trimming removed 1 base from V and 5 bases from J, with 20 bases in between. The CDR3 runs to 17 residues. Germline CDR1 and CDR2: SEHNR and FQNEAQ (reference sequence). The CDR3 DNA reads TGTGCCAGCAGCTTAGGGGGTTTTGTACAGGTTGGAACTGAAGCTTTCTTT. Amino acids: CASSLGGFVQVGTEAFF.

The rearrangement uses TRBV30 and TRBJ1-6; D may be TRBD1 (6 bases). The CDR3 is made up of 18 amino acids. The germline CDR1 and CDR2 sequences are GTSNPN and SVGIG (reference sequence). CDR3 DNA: TGTGCATCCATGTCGGAGCAGGGGCGCCCTTGGAGGAATTCACCCCTCCACTTT. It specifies CASMSEQGRPWRNSPLHF.

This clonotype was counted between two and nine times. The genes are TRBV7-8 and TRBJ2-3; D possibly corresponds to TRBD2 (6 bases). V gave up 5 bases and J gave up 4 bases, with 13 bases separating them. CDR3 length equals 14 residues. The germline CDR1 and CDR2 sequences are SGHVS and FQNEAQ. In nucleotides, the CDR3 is TGTGCCAGCAGCCCCGGGACTCTCCCAGATACGCAGTATTTT. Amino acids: CASSPGTLPDTQYF.

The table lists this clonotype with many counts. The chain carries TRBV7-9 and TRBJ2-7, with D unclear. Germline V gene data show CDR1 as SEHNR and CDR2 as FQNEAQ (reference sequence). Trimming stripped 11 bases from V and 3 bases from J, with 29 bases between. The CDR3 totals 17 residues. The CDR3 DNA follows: TGTGCCGCGAGTTTGACCGTTTCAGGTACCTCAGGCTACGAGCAGTACTTC. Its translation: CAASLTVSGTSGYEQYF.

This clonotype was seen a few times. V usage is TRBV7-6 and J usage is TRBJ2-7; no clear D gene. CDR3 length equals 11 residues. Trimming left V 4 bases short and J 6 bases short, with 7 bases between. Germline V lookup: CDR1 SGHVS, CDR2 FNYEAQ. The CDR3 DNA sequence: TGTGCCAGCAGCTACTCAACCGAGCAGTACTTC. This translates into CASSYSTEQYF.

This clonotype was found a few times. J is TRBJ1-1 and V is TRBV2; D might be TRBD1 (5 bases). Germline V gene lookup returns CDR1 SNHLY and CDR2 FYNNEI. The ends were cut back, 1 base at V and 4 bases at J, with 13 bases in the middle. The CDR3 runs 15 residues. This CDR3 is CASSEDGRGGTEAFF. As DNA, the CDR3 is TGTGCCAGCAGTGAAGATGGCCGCGGGGGCACTGAAGCTTTCTTT.

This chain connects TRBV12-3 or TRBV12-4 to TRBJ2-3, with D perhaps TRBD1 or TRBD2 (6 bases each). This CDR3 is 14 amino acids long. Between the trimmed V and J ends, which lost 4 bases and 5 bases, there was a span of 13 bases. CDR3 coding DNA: TGTGCCAGCAGTTCGGAGGGGGTTGTAGATACGCAGTATTTT. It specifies CASSSEGVVDTQYF.

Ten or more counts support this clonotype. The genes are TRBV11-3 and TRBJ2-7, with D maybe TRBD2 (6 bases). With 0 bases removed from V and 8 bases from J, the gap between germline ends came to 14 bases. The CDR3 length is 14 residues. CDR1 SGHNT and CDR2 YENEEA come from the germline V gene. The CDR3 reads CASSLEGGVGKQYF. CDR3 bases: TGTGCCAGCAGCTTAGAGGGGGGAGTCGGGAAGCAGTACTTC. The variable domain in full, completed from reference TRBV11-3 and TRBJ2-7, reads EAGVVQSPRYKIIEKKQPVAFWCNPISGHNTLYWYLQNLGQGPELLIRYENEEAVDDSQLPKDRFSAERLKGVDSTLKIQPAELGDSAVYLCASSLEGGVGKQYFGPGTRLTVT.

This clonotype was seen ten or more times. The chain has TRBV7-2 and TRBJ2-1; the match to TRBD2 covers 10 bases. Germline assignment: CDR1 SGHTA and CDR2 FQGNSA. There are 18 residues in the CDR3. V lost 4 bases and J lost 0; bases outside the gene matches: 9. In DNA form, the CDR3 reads TGTGCCAGCAGCTCGCCGGGACTAGCGCTTAGCTCCTACAATGAGCAGTTCTTC. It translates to CASSSPGLALSSYNEQFF.